A single TCR beta chain is shown here with its context. Its cognate antigen is unknown. The CDR3 is 14 amino acids. V lost 6 bases and J lost 5, with 11 bases in between. Germline CDR1 is LNHDA and CDR2 is SQIVND (reference sequence). Assay: immunoSEQ multiplex PCR; the TCRdb copy retains only in-frame clones and omits some. The sample lists 55,000 to 60,000 clones; approximately 89% were seen once. Collection occurred without any documented infections or immune events in donors. This sample is drawn from a study of identifying expanded T cells in peripheral blood. Study-level findings and limits: Clone count variance between roughly 2-week samples rose with total template count. Around 1.2 clones differed between technical replicates, versus roughly 17 and 20 over time.

Sequencing used blood. This clonotype was obtained from a person aged 18 to 70 in good health. V and J are TRBV19 and TRBJ1-6; D not resolved. This CDR3 reads CASSRPGDNSPLHF. CDR3 nucleotide sequence: TGTGCCAGTAGCCGGCCAGGCGATAATTCACCCCTCCACTTT.